The 32 T cell receptor beta chains in this list originate from one sample, sequenced in a study of OX40 agonist ivuxolimab in advanced cancers. TCRdb keeps only in-frame clones here, not all; method: immunoSEQ multiplex PCR. The sample yields around 100,000 clones, roughly 89% seen once. This specimen was CD4+ or CD8+ T cells sorted from blood, taken in a trial of the OX40 agonist ivuxolimab. These receptors were obtained from an adult with an advanced solid tumor such as melanoma, head and neck, liver or kidney cancer.

This sequence joins TRBV30 and TRBJ1-5; 7 bases are shared with TRBD1. Germline values: CDR1 GTSNPN, CDR2 SVGIG (reference sequence). With V trimmed by 2 bases and J by 3 bases, 7 bases remained unmatched. This CDR3 has 15 residues. CDR3 region: CAWSKSGQVNQPQHF. CDR3 bases: TGTGCCTGGAGTAAAAGTGGACAGGTCAATCAGCCCCAGCATTTT.

The V call is TRBV4-2, the J call TRBJ2-7; 12 bases map to TRBD2. The CDR3 totals 20 residues. Unmatched junction bases numbered 13, after V lost 1 base and J lost 0 bases. Germline CDR1 and CDR2: LGHNA and YNFKEQ. CDR3 coding DNA: TGTGCCAGCAGCCAAGTTGCCAGGGGCGGGACTAGCGGGTTCTCCTACGAGCAGTACTTC. It encodes CASSQVARGGTSGFSYEQYF.

The chain uses TRBV4-2 and TRBJ1-1; D may be TRBD1 (6 bases). V gave up 6 bases and J gave up 6 bases, with 17 bases separating them. Per the germline V gene, CDR1 is LGHNA and CDR2 is YNFKEQ. The CDR3 is 14 amino acids. The CDR3 loop reads CASRAVGGQSEAFF. The CDR3 nucleotides read TGTGCCAGCAGAGCTGTTGGGGGGCAATCTGAAGCTTTCTTT.

DNA of the CDR3: TGTGCCAGCAGGGGACAGGGAGATTACGAGCAGTACTTC. Translated, it gives CASRGQGDYEQYF. The chain is built from TRBV6-1 and TRBJ2-7, with 9 bases aligning to TRBD1. Germline V CDR1 and CDR2: MNHNS, SASEGT. The CDR3 has 13 amino acids. Trimming took 6 bases from V and 4 from J; bases not matched to a gene: 4.

This clone was detected a few times. The chain joins TRBV7-2 to TRBJ2-7, with unresolved D. The V and J ends lost 5 bases and 5 bases respectively, with 7 bases between them. Germline CDR1 reads SGHTA; CDR2 reads FQGNSA. This CDR3 has 11 amino acids. CDR3: CASSAVDEQYF. The CDR3 DNA reads as TGTGCCAGCAGCGCGGTTGACGAGCAGTACTTC. Together with reference TRBV7-2 and TRBJ2-7, the CDR3 gives the full variable domain: GAGVSQSPSNKVTEKGKDVELRCDPISGHTALYWYRQSLGQGLEFLIYFQGNSAPDKSGLPSDRFSAERTGGSVSTLTIQRTQQEDSAVYLCASSAVDEQYFGPGTRLTVT.

V gene TRBV19 combines with J gene TRBJ2-6; no clear D. The CDR3 loop spans 17 amino acids. Germline lookup yields CDR1 LNHDA and CDR2 SQIVND (reference sequence). V was pared by 4 bases and J by 0 bases, with 13 bases between. DNA of the CDR3: TGTGCCAGTAGTACCAGGACCGGCTACTCTGGGGCCAACGTCCTGACTTTC. It encodes CASSTRTGYSGANVLTF. The full variable domain, rest sourced from reference TRBV19 and TRBJ2-6, is DGGITQSPKYLFRKEGQNVTLSCEQNLNHDAMYWYRQDPGQGLRLIYYSQIVNDFQKGDIAEGYSVSREKKESFPLTVTSAQKNPTAFYLCASSTRTGYSGANVLTFGAGSRLTVL.

The chain couples TRBV7-2 to TRBJ2-7; 10 nucleotides match TRBD1. The CDR3 is 15 residues long. After removal of 1 base from V and 6 bases from J, the junction contained 6 bases not matched to a gene. Germline V lookup: CDR1 SGHTA, CDR2 FQGNSA. DNA for the CDR3: TGTGCCAGCAGCTTAGGAGACAGGGGGCATTCCGAGCAGTACTTC. It codes for CASSLGDRGHSEQYF.

This clone was seen only a few times. Distinct nucleotide sequences in the sample also encode this CDR3. The chain employs TRBV5-4 and TRBJ2-7; D unclear. The V end was cut by 1 base, the J end by 4 bases, with 6 bases between. The CDR3 extends over 12 amino acids. Germline V gives CDR1 SGHNT, CDR2 YYREEE (reference sequence). The CDR3 sequence: CASSLYSYEQYF. The CDR3 nucleotides are TGTGCCAGCAGCTTGTATAGTTACGAGCAGTACTTC.

This clone was seen only a few times. The rearrangement joins TRBV5-6 to TRBJ2-7; D is undetermined. Germline values: CDR1 SGHDT, CDR2 YYEEEE. The CDR3 covers 14 residues. V was cut by 0 bases and J by 3 bases, with 10 bases left in between. The CDR3 sequence: CASSLDGSDYEQYF. CDR3 DNA: TGTGCCAGCAGCTTGGACGGAAGTGACTACGAGCAGTACTTC.

This clone was detected once. The J gene is TRBJ2-2, the V gene TRBV27; a weak D match, TRBD2 (7 bases). Trimming left V 4 bases short and J 7 bases short, with 13 bases between. Germline V gene lookup returns CDR1 MNHEY and CDR2 SMNVEV (reference sequence). CDR3 length: 14 amino acids. The DNA of the CDR3 is TGTGCCAGCAGTTGGGACAAGCGGGGCGGGGAGCTGTTTTTT. It yields the protein CASSWDKRGGELFF.

The rearrangement joins TRBV9 to TRBJ2-7, with TRBD2 matching over 13 bases. V lost 4 bases, J lost 5 bases, and 3 bases stayed unmatched. The CDR3 extends over 14 amino acids. Germline-derived CDR1 and CDR2 are SGDLS and YYNGEE. The CDR3 DNA is TGTGCCAGCAGCCCGGGACTAGCGGGGAACGAGCAGTACTTC. Translated: CASSPGLAGNEQYF.

This chain joins TRBV5-1 and TRBJ2-7; tentative D call: TRBD2 (5 bases). Germline values: CDR1 SGHRS, CDR2 YFSETQ. The CDR3 runs 15 residues. Trimming took 0 bases from V and 3 from J, leaving 13 bases between them. The CDR3 loop reads CASSLGGSASYEQYF. The DNA for the CDR3 is TGCGCCAGCAGCTTGGGTGGTAGCGCGAGCTACGAGCAGTACTTC.

V and J are TRBV13 and TRBJ2-3, with TRBD2 matching over 9 bases. The length of the CDR3 is 15 residues. Per germline, CDR1 PRHDT and CDR2 FYEKMQ (reference sequence). With 0 bases clipped from V and 5 bases from J, the junction kept 3 bases outside the gene matches. The CDR3 here is CASSLGSSGVDTQYF. CDR3 sequence (DNA): TGTGCCAGCAGCTTAGGCTCTAGCGGGGTAGATACGCAGTATTTT.

This chain links TRBV28 with TRBJ2-5; no clear D. The end of the DNA is better explained by TRBJ2-7, so the J call may be wrong. Germline CDR1 reads MDHEN; CDR2 reads SYDVKM. The CDR3 runs to 13 residues. The DNA for the CDR3 is TGTGCCAGCAGTTTATACGGCGCCTACGAGCAGTACTTC. This sequence encodes CASSLYGAYEQYF.

This clone was observed a single time. The V gene is TRBV27, the J gene TRBJ2-5; D perhaps matches TRBD2 (6 bases). Trimming removed 6 bases at V and 2 bases at J, with 10 bases between. Germline V gene lookup returns CDR1 MNHEY and CDR2 SMNVEV (reference sequence). The CDR3 is made up of 13 amino acids. CDR3 sequence reads: CASSRGWQETQYF. Here the CDR3 DNA reads TGTGCCAGCAGCCGGGGGTGGCAAGAGACCCAGTACTTC.

The chain joins TRBV5-8 to TRBJ2-5; D is undetermined. The V and J ends lost 0 bases and 6 bases respectively, with 21 bases between them. Per the germline V gene, CDR1 is SGHTS and CDR2 is YDEGEE. The CDR3 consists of 17 residues. CDR3 region: CASSLESTRAGLKTQYF. The CDR3 region has the DNA TGTGCCAGCAGCTTGGAGTCCACGCGCGCCGGATTAAAGACCCAGTACTTC.

The chain couples TRBV28 to TRBJ2-5; weak D call: TRBD2 (5 bases). V was clipped by 6 bases and J by 0 bases, with 5 bases between them. Germline V gene lookup returns CDR1 MDHEN and CDR2 SYDVKM. The CDR3 runs 12 residues. The CDR3 sequence is CASRRDQETQYF. As DNA, the CDR3 is TGTGCCAGCAGGAGGGACCAAGAGACCCAGTACTTC.

The chain recombines TRBV5-4 with TRBJ2-1, with D possibly matching TRBD1 (6 bases). In germline, CDR1 is SGHNT, CDR2 YYREEE (reference sequence). The CDR3 length is 15 residues. V shed 2 bases and J shed 6 bases, with 15 bases lying between them. The CDR3 reads CASSFGQGFSNEQFF. The CDR3 DNA reads as TGTGCCAGCAGCTTCGGTCAGGGGTTCAGCAATGAGCAGTTCTTC. The full variable domain, with the rest looked up from reference TRBV5-4 and TRBJ2-1, is ETGVTQSPTHLIKTRGQQVTLRCSSQSGHNTVSWYQQALGQGPQFIFQYYREEENGRGNFPPRFSGLQFPNYSSELNVNALELDDSALYLCASSFGQGFSNEQFFGPGTRLTVL.

The chain carries TRBV6-5 and TRBJ1-5; D unclear. The V end was cut by 0 bases, the J end by 7 bases, with 7 bases between. Germline V lookup: CDR1 MNHEY, CDR2 SVGAGI. This CDR3 is 13 amino acids long. CDR3 amino acids: CASSYSEGQPQHF. The CDR3 coding sequence is TGTGCCAGCAGTTACTCAGAGGGACAGCCCCAGCATTTT.

This clone was observed once. V usage is TRBV19 and J usage is TRBJ2-7; TRBD1 matches 8 bases. The CDR3 is 14 amino acids. The junction had 10 bases not matched to a gene; V was cut back by 5 bases and J by 7 bases. The germline CDR1 and CDR2 sequences are LNHDA and SQIVND (reference sequence). The CDR3 sequence: CASSADRVDTEQYF. The DNA for the CDR3 is TGTGCCAGTAGTGCGGACAGGGTCGACACGGAGCAGTACTTC.

The chain has TRBV6-5 and TRBJ1-2; TRBD1 is a possible D gene (6 bases). With 8 bases removed from V and 5 bases from J, the gap between germline ends came to 18 bases. Germline lookup yields CDR1 MNHEY and CDR2 SVGAGI. The CDR3 consists of 14 residues. CDR3 in DNA: TGTGCCAGCCGAGAGCCGGGGGGCAAATATGGCTACACCTTC. Amino acids: CASREPGGKYGYTF.

V gene TRBV7-2 combines with J gene TRBJ1-1; tentatively, D is TRBD1 (6 bases). The length of the CDR3 is 15 residues. Deletions cut 5 bases from V and 6 bases from J, with 19 bases between. CDR1 is SGHTA and CDR2 is FQGNSA in the germline V gene. The CDR3: CASSTQQGRVSEAFF. CDR3 nucleotides: TGTGCCAGCAGCACGCAACAGGGCCGGGTTTCTGAAGCTTTCTTT.

The CDR3 DNA reads as TGTGCCAGTAAGGACGCTCCCTCAGCACGGGCCACAGATACGCAGTATTTT. It translates to CASKDAPSARATDTQYF. This chain uses TRBV19 with TRBJ2-3, with D unclear. Germline V gene sequence: CDR1 LNHDA, CDR2 SQIVND (reference sequence). Trimming removed 7 bases from V and 2 bases from J, with 22 bases in between. This CDR3 is built from 17 residues.

The chain employs TRBV2 and TRBJ2-3; D not certain. Germline-derived CDR1 and CDR2 are SNHLY and FYNNEI. The CDR3 loop spans 14 amino acids. The ends were cut back, 7 bases at V and 3 bases at J, with 14 bases in the middle. The CDR3 is CASNVIITTDTQYF. CDR3 coding DNA: TGTGCCAGCAACGTGATCATTACTACAGATACGCAGTATTTT.

Details on this clone: This sample includes further DNA sequences coding for the same CDR3. This chain joins TRBV7-9 and TRBJ2-3, with D hard to call. Trimming cost V 1 base and J 0 bases, with 2 bases left between them. From germline, CDR1 is SEHNR and CDR2 FQNEAQ (reference sequence). The CDR3 loop spans 13 amino acids. The CDR3 coding sequence is TGTGCCAGCAGCTTAGGAAGCACAGATACGCAGTATTTT. Its translation is CASSLGSTDTQYF.

The V call is TRBV11-2, the J call TRBJ1-2; perhaps TRBD1 as D (6 bases). CDR3 length: 13 residues. CDR1 and CDR2 from the germline V gene are SGHAT and FQNNGV. Trimming left V 4 bases short and J 4 bases short, with 10 bases between. CDR3 nucleotide sequence: TGTGCCAGCAGCTCTGACAGGAGCTATGGCTACACCTTC. Translation: CASSSDRSYGYTF.

This clone was recorded once. DNA for the CDR3: TGTGCCAGCAGCCAAGATCAGAAAACAGGGGAGTACTTC. It is translated as CASSQDQKTGEYF. This chain uses TRBV4-2 with TRBJ2-5, with TRBD1 matching over 7 bases. The CDR3 is 13 residues long. Germline V gives CDR1 LGHNA, CDR2 YNFKEQ. V shed 0 bases, J shed 12 bases, and the junction held 7 bases outside the gene matches.

The chain employs TRBV7-8 and TRBJ1-2; D is ambiguous. CDR3 length equals 16 residues. Germline CDR1 SGHVS, CDR2 FQNEAQ. Trimming left V 5 bases short and J 1 base short, with 17 bases between. The CDR3 DNA reads TGTGCCAGCAGCGAAGACGGAGCCCTCCTTAACTATGGCTACACCTTC. The encoded protein is CASSEDGALLNYGYTF. The full variable domain, with the rest looked up from reference TRBV7-8 and TRBJ1-2, is GAGVSQSPRYKVAKRGQDVALRCDPISGHVSLFWYQQALGQGPEFLTYFQNEAQLDKSGLPSDRFFAERPEGSVSTLKIQRTQQEDSAVYLCASSEDGALLNYGYTFGSGTRLTVV.

This chain joins TRBV7-9 and TRBJ2-1; possible D gene TRBD2, 6 bases. The CDR3 sequence is 15 residues long. V was trimmed by 5 bases and J by 4 bases, leaving 15 bases between them. Germline CDR1 and CDR2: SEHNR and FQNEAQ (reference sequence). CDR3 loop: CASSLPGTAYNEQFF. The CDR3 DNA sequence: TGTGCCAGCAGCCTACCCGGGACTGCTTACAATGAGCAGTTCTTC.

The chain uses TRBV6-1 and TRBJ1-1, with D perhaps matching TRBD1 (5 bases). V was cut by 4 bases and J by 0 bases, with 9 bases left in between. Looked up from germline, CDR1 is MNHNS and CDR2 is SASEGT. This CDR3 is built from 14 residues. Here the CDR3 reads CASSVGQLNTEAFF. CDR3 nucleotide sequence: TGTGCCAGCAGTGTCGGACAATTGAACACTGAAGCTTTCTTT.

The chain has TRBV7-2 and TRBJ2-5; perhaps TRBD1 as D (5 bases). Germline values: CDR1 SGHTA, CDR2 FQGNSA. Trimming shortened V by 5 bases and J by 3 bases, and 13 bases separated the two germline ends. CDR3 length equals 14 residues. The CDR3 DNA reads TGTGCCAGCAGCCTTTCATTCAGGGAAGAGACCCAGTACTTC. The encoded protein is CASSLSFREETQYF.

The chain combines TRBV7-9 with TRBJ2-3; possibly TRBD1 for D (5 bases). The germline V and J ends were trimmed by 1 base and 6 bases, with 14 bases remaining between them. This CDR3 has 15 amino acids. Germline values: CDR1 SEHNR, CDR2 FQNEAQ (reference sequence). The CDR3 loop reads CASSLGTGRQDTQYF. The CDR3 region has the DNA TGTGCCAGCAGCTTAGGCACAGGTCGGCAGGATACGCAGTATTTT.